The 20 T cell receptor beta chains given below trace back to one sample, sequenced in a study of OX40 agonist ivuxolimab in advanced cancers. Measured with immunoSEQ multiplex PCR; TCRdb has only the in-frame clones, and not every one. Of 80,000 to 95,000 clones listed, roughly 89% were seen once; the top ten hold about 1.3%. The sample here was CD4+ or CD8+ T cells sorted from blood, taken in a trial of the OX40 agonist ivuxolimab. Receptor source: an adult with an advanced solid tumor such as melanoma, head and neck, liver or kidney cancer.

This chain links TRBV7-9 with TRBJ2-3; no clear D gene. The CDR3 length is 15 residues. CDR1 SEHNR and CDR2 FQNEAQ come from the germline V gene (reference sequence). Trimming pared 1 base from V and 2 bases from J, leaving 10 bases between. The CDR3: CASSLGDRDTDTQYF. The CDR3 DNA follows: TGTGCCAGCAGCTTAGGGGATAGGGACACAGATACGCAGTATTTT.

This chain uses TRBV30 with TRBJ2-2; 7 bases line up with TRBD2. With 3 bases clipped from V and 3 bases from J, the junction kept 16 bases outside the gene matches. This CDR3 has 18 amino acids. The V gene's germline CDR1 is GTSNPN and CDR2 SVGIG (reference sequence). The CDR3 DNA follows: TGTGCCTGGAGGAACCGACTAGCTAGGAAACCCTACACCGGGGAGCTGTTTTTT. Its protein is CAWRNRLARKPYTGELFF.

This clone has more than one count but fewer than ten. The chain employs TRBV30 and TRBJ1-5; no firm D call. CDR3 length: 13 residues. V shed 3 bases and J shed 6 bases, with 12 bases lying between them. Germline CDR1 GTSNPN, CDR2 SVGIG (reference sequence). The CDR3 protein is CAWSRGRIQPQHF. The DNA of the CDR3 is TGTGCCTGGAGCCGGGGTAGGATTCAGCCCCAGCATTTT.

CDR3 DNA sequence: TGTGCCTGGAATTATGGGGGCGGGAATGAGCAGTTCTTC. Its translation: CAWNYGGGNEQFF. The genes are TRBV30 and TRBJ2-1; D is perhaps TRBD1 (6 bases). Germline values: CDR1 GTSNPN, CDR2 SVGIG (reference sequence). The CDR3 sequence is 13 residues long. V was shortened by 4 bases and J by 7 bases, with 14 bases between the two germline ends.

For the CDR3, the DNA is TGTGCCAGCAGTGGTCCCTGGGACAGTAACTATGGCTACACCTTC. Encoded protein: CASSGPWDSNYGYTF. The chain is built from TRBV6-1 and TRBJ1-2; 7 nucleotides match TRBD1. The V segment lost 4 bases and the J segment 1 base; nucleotides outside the gene matches: 6. CDR3 size: 15 residues. Germline-derived CDR1 and CDR2 are MNHNS and SASEGT.

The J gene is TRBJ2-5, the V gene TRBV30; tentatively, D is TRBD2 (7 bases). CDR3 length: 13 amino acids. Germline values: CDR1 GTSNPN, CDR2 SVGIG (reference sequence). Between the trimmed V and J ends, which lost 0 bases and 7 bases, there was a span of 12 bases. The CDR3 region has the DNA TGTGCCTGGAGTGTAGGGGGGGAAGGGACCCAGTACTTC. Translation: CAWSVGGEGTQYF.

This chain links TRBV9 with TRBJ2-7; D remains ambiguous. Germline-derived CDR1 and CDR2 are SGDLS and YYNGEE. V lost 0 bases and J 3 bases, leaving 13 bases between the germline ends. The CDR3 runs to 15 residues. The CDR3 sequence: CASSVGSGRLYEQYF. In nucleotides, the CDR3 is TGTGCCAGCAGCGTAGGGAGTGGAAGGCTCTACGAGCAGTACTTC.

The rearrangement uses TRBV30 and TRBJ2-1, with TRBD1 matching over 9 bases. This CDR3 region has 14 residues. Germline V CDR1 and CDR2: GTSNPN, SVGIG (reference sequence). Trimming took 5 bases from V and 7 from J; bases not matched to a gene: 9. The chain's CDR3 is CAWVPQDRGNEQFF. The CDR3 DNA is TGTGCCTGGGTCCCTCAGGACAGGGGAAATGAGCAGTTCTTC.

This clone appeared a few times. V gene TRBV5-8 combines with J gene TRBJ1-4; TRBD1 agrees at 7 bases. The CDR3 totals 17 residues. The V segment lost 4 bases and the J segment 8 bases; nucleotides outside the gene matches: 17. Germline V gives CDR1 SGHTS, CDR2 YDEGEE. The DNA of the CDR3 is TGTGCCAGCAGCCCACGAAACGGACAGGCGATTGGGGAAAAACTGTTTTTT. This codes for CASSPRNGQAIGEKLFF. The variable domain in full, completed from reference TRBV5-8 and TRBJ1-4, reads EAGVTQSPTHLIKTRGQQATLRCSPISGHTSVYWYQQALGLGLQFLLWYDEGEERNRGNFPPRFSGRQFPNYSSELNVNALELEDSALYLCASSPRNGQAIGEKLFFGSGTQLSVL.

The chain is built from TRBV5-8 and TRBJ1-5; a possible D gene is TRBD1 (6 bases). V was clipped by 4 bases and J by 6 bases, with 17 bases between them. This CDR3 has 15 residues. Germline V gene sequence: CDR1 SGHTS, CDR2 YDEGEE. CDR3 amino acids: CASSPNFRGGQPQHF. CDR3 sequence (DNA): TGTGCCAGCAGCCCGAATTTCAGGGGTGGTCAGCCCCAGCATTTT.

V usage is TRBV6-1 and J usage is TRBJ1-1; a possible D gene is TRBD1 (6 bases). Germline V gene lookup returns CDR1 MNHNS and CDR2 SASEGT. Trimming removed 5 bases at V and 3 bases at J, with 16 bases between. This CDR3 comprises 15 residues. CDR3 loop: CASSINRGADTEAFF. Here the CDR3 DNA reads TGTGCCAGCAGTATAAACCGGGGGGCGGACACTGAAGCTTTCTTT.

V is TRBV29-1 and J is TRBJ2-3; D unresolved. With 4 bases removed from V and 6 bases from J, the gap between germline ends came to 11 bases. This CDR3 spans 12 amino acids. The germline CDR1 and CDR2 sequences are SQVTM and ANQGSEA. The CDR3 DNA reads TGCAGCGTTGTCCCTTCCGGCGATACGCAGTATTTT. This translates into CSVVPSGDTQYF.

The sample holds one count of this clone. As DNA, the CDR3 is TGTGCCAGCAGCGTAGGACAGGGAAGTCAGCCCCAGCATTTT. Protein: CASSVGQGSQPQHF. The rearrangement uses TRBV9 and TRBJ1-5, with 7 bases aligning to TRBD1. Germline V gene data show CDR1 as SGDLS and CDR2 as YYNGEE. This CDR3 spans 14 amino acids. V lost 0 bases, J lost 6 bases, and 3 bases stayed unmatched.

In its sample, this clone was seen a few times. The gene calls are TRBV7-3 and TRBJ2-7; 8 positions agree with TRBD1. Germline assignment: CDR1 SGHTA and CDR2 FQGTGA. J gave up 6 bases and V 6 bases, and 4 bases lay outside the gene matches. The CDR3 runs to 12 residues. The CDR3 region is CASSDDRGEQYF. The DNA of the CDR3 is TGTGCCAGCAGTGATGACAGGGGCGAGCAGTACTTC. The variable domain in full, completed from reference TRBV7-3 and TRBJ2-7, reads GAGVSQTPSNKVTEKGKYVELRCDPISGHTALYWYRQSLGQGPEFLIYFQGTGAADDSGLPNDRFFAVRPEGSVSTLKIQRTERGDSAVYLCASSDDRGEQYFGPGTRLTVT.

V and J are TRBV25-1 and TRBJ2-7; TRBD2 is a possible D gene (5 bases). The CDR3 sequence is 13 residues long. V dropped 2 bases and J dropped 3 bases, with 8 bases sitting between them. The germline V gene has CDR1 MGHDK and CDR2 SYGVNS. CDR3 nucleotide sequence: TGTGCCAGCAGTGAAGTCGGGGACTACGAGCAGTACTTC. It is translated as CASSEVGDYEQYF.

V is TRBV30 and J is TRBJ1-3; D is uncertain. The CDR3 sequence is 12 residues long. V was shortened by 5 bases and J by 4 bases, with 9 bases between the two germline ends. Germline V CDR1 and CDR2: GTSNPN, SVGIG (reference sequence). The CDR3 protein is CAWGLGGNTIYF. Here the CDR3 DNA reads TGTGCCTGGGGGCTCGGCGGAAACACCATATATTTT.

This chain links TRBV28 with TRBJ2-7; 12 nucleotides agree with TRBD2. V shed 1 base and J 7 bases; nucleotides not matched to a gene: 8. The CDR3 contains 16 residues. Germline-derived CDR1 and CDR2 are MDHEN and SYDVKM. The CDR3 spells CASSLFSSGRAGEQYF. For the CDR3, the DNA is TGTGCCAGCAGTTTATTTTCTAGCGGGAGGGCCGGGGAGCAGTACTTC.

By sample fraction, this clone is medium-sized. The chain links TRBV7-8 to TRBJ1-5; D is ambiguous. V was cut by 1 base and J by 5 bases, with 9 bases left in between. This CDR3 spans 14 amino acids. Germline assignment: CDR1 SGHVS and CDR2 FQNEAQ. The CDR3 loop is CASSLESVDQPQHF. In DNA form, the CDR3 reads TGTGCCAGCAGCTTAGAATCCGTGGATCAGCCCCAGCATTTT.

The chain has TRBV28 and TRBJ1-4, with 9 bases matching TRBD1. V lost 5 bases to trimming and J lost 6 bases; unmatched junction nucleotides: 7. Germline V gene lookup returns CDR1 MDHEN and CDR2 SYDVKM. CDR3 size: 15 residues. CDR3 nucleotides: TGTGCCAGCAGTCCCTCCGGGACAGGGTATGAAAAACTGTTTTTT. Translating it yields CASSPSGTGYEKLFF.

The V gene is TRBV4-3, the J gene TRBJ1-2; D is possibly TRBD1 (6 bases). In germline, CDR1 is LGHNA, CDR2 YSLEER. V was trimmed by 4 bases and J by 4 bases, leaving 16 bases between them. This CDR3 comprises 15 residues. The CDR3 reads CASSPGSDSLYGYTF. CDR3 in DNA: TGCGCCAGCAGCCCGGGCTCGGACAGTCTCTATGGCTACACCTTC.